These 31 T cell receptor beta chains share one sample of origin, sequenced in a study of blood T cells in healthy people across ages. Together with a sample-barcoded 5' primer, a J-beta primer mix was included in a second PCR lasting about 7 to 11 cycles. TCRdb passed the 5' RACE reads through MiXCR, listing each CDR3 protein once. This table has hundreds of thousands of distinct CDR3 sequences, approximately 30% appearing once. The specimen sequenced was blood. All receptors come from a woman older than 75 in good health.

On this clonotype itself: A much larger clone differs from this one at a single base, so this may be a read error. In this CDR3 the conserved last residue, phenylalanine or tryptophan, is missing, so a read error is likely. This chain joins TRBV5-1 and TRBJ2-7, with TRBD1 as a possible D gene (6 bases). CDR1 SGHRS and CDR2 YFSETQ come from the germline V gene. V was pared by 4 bases and J by 4 bases, with 15 bases between. The CDR3 consists of 14 residues. For the CDR3, the DNA is TGCGCCAGCAGCAGGGACACCTACGTTTACGAGCAGTACTTA. It translates to CASSRDTYVYEQYL.

This clonotype was picked up many times. This chain joins TRBV5-6 and TRBJ2-4; 9 bases are shared with TRBD1. Trimming removed 4 bases from V and 2 bases from J; junction bases left unmatched: 7. This CDR3 has 16 residues. Germline V gene lookup returns CDR1 SGHDT and CDR2 YYEEEE. As DNA, the CDR3 is TGTGCCAGCAGCCAATTACAGGGGGCCTCCAAAAACATTCAGTACTTC. Translated, it gives CASSQLQGASKNIQYF.

The chain employs TRBV20-1 and TRBJ1-2, with D perhaps matching TRBD1 (6 bases). The CDR3 runs 15 residues. Per germline, CDR1 DFQATT and CDR2 SNEGSKA (reference sequence). V was cut by 0 bases and J by 7 bases, with 18 bases left in between. The CDR3 DNA reads as TGCAGTGCTAGAGACACGAAACAGGGAGTGCGTGGCTACACCTTC. It yields the protein CSARDTKQGVRGYTF.

In its sample, this clonotype was seen many times. J is TRBJ2-7 and V is TRBV6-2 or TRBV6-3; TRBD1 or TRBD2 may be the D gene (5 bases each). Trimming removed 2 bases at V and 6 bases at J, with 8 bases between. CDR3 size: 12 residues. CDR1 MNHEY and CDR2 SVGEGT come from the germline V gene. DNA of the CDR3: TGTGCCAGCAGTTACGGGGGTAGCGAGCAGTACTTC. Translated, it gives CASSYGGSEQYF.

This clonotype has only a few counts. Being one base from a much bigger clone, this may be a read error. This chain connects TRBV6-1 to TRBJ2-1; D is unclear. This CDR3 spans 13 amino acids. The germline gives CDR1 MNHNS, CDR2 SASEGT. CDR3 sequence: CASREGRYNEQFF. CDR3 bases: TGTGCCAGCAGGGAAGGAAGATACAATGAGCAGTTCTTC.

This clonotype was counted between two and nine times. A much more abundant neighbour one base away suggests this may be a read error. V gene TRBV15 combines with J gene TRBJ2-1; tentatively, D is TRBD1 or TRBD2 (5 bases each). Gene TRBJ2-7 matches the end of the DNA better, so the J call may be wrong. The germline CDR1 and CDR2 sequences are LNHNV and YYDKDF (reference sequence). The CDR3 sequence is 17 residues long. CDR3 DNA sequence: TGTGCCACCAGCAGAGATTCAGGGACGGAATCCTACAATGAGCAGTACTTC. Residues: CATSRDSGTESYNEQYF.

This clonotype was picked up a small number of times. The chain couples TRBV10-3 to TRBJ1-1; 12 positions agree with TRBD1. Germline assignment: CDR1 ENHRY and CDR2 SYGVKD. V shed 8 bases, J shed 8 bases, and the junction held 6 bases outside the gene matches. The CDR3 loop spans 13 amino acids. The CDR3 DNA follows: TGTGCCATCTCTCCGGGACAGGGGGCAGAAGCTTTCTTT. Translated: CAISPGQGAEAFF.

This clonotype has at least ten counts. The chain employs TRBV7-2 and TRBJ2-7, with 7 bases aligning to TRBD1. CDR3 length: 14 residues. V was pared by 6 bases and J by 3 bases, with 8 bases of the junction left unmatched. Germline lookup yields CDR1 SGHTA and CDR2 FQGNSA. The CDR3 region is CASSTGAGSYEQYF. The CDR3 DNA is TGTGCCAGCAGTACAGGGGCAGGAAGCTACGAGCAGTACTTC.

V usage is TRBV20-1 and J usage is TRBJ1-2, with TRBD1 matching over 7 bases. V shed 3 bases, J shed 3 bases, and the junction held 10 bases outside the gene matches. Per the germline V gene, CDR1 is DFQATT and CDR2 is SNEGSKA (reference sequence). The CDR3 runs to 15 residues. CDR3 loop: CSASPAEGADYGYTF. CDR3 coding DNA: TGCAGTGCTAGTCCCGCGGAGGGGGCTGACTATGGCTACACCTTC.

This clonotype was seen ten or more times. The gene calls are TRBV27 and TRBJ2-3; 10 bases align to TRBD1. This CDR3 comprises 15 residues. Germline V gene lookup returns CDR1 MNHEY and CDR2 SMNVEV (reference sequence). V lost 8 bases and J lost 2; bases outside the gene matches: 7. CDR3 protein: CASREDRGATDTQYF. DNA of the CDR3: TGTGCCAGCCGGGAGGACAGGGGGGCCACAGATACGCAGTATTTT.

The chain has TRBV5-4 and TRBJ2-7; 7 nucleotides match TRBD1. This CDR3 has 15 residues. Germline lookup yields CDR1 SGHNT and CDR2 YYREEE (reference sequence). The CDR3 is CVSSLPGQPYHEQYF. DNA of the CDR3: TGTGTCAGTAGCCTACCGGGACAGCCCTACCACGAGCAGTACTTC.

This clonotype was recorded many times. This chain connects TRBV20-1 to TRBJ2-5; 8 nucleotides agree with TRBD2. Germline V gene lookup returns CDR1 DFQATT and CDR2 SNEGSKA (reference sequence). Trimming cost V 5 bases and J 5 bases; bases outside gene matches: 10. The CDR3 is 14 residues long. The DNA of the CDR3 is TGCAGTGCTTTCAGCGGGGGAGTCACTGAGACCCAGTACTTC. It is translated as CSAFSGGVTETQYF.

The chain carries TRBV20-1 and TRBJ1-4; no reliable D call. Germline loops: CDR1 DFQATT, CDR2 SNEGSKA (reference sequence). Trimming removed 2 bases at V and 7 bases at J, with 17 bases between. The CDR3 spans 15 residues. CDR3 DNA sequence: TGCAGTGCTAGAAATGTTGGCGGGTCCAGTGAAAAACTGTTTTTT. Residues: CSARNVGGSSEKLFF.

Turning to this clonotype: Likely a read error: the CDR3 ends without its conserved phenylalanine or tryptophan. This chain joins TRBV28 and TRBJ2-7; tentative D call: TRBD1 (6 bases). From germline, CDR1 is MDHEN and CDR2 SYDVKM. The CDR3 contains 15 residues. CDR3 nucleotides: TGTACCAGCAGTCGGACAGATCCTGGAAACTACGAGCAGTACTGC. This translates into CTSSRTDPGNYEQYC.

This clonotype has only a few counts. This chain connects TRBV4-1 to TRBJ1-2; D unresolved. V was pared by 1 base and J by 7 bases, with 7 bases between. The CDR3 runs to 12 residues. Germline V gene data show CDR1 as MGHRA and CDR2 as YSYEKL. This CDR3 is CASSQVPSGYTF. The CDR3 DNA sequence: TGCGCCAGCAGCCAAGTGCCCTCTGGCTACACCTTC.

A word on this clonotype: A much larger clone lies a single base off, so this may be a read error. The chain employs TRBV7-9 and TRBJ2-2, with TRBD1 matching over 10 bases. The CDR3 has 16 amino acids. V gave up 5 bases and J gave up 6 bases; unmatched junction bases: 9. Germline-derived CDR1 and CDR2 are SEHNR and FQNEAQ (reference sequence). The CDR3 bases are TGTGCCAGCAGCCCCCGGACAGGGGGTAACGCCGGGGAGCTGTTTTTT. It yields the protein CASSPRTGGNAGELFF.

This clonotype was found many times. The chain combines TRBV5-6 with TRBJ1-2; D ambiguous. Germline loops: CDR1 SGHDT, CDR2 YYEEEE. With 2 bases removed from V and 8 bases from J, the gap between germline ends came to 10 bases. The CDR3 sequence is 12 residues long. DNA for the CDR3: TGTGCCAGCAGCTTTGCTGTCATCGGCTACACCTTC. Translation gives CASSFAVIGYTF.

This clonotype was seen many times. The CDR3 loop reads CASSGGPSTDTQYF. DNA of the CDR3: TGCGCCAGCAGCGGGGGGCCGAGCACAGATACGCAGTATTTT. This sequence joins TRBV5-1 and TRBJ2-3, with D perhaps TRBD1 or TRBD2 (6 bases each). The CDR3 is 14 residues long. Per the germline V gene, CDR1 is SGHRS and CDR2 is YFSETQ. Deletions cut 4 bases from V and 0 bases from J, with 9 bases between.

Note on this clonotype: A much larger clonotype is one base distant, so this may be a read error. Because it lacks the conserved phenylalanine or tryptophan at the end, this CDR3 is likely a read error. The V gene is TRBV27, the J gene TRBJ2-5, with TRBD1 matching 10 bases. Germline V gives CDR1 MNHEY, CDR2 SMNVEV (reference sequence). The CDR3 spans 17 residues. Trimming cost V 6 bases and J 7 bases; bases outside gene matches: 17. The CDR3 nucleotides read TGTGCCAGCAGGATGAAGGGGACAGGGGTCTCTACTGGGACCCAGTACGTC. This encodes CASRMKGTGVSTGTQYV.

This clonotype was seen repeatedly, ten times or more. The chain couples TRBV5-6 to TRBJ2-5; 9 positions match TRBD1. V lost 3 bases to trimming and J lost 0 bases; unmatched junction nucleotides: 6. The germline V gene has CDR1 SGHDT and CDR2 YYEEEE. This CDR3 spans 16 amino acids. CDR3 region: CASSSTGGSYQETQYF. CDR3 nucleotide sequence: TGTGCCAGCAGCTCAACAGGGGGCTCGTACCAAGAGACCCAGTACTTC.

This clonotype was picked up a small number of times. A much bigger clone sits one base away, suggesting this may be a read error. The chain combines TRBV20-1 with TRBJ2-3; D is ambiguous. Germline lookup yields CDR1 DFQATT and CDR2 SNEGSKA (reference sequence). This CDR3 has 12 residues. The CDR3 loop is CRANLELDTQYF. DNA of the CDR3: TGCAGGGCAAACCTCGAGTTGGATACGCAGTATTTT.

The rearrangement joins TRBV3-1 to TRBJ1-1; D unclear. CDR3 length equals 15 residues. The V end was cut by 2 bases, the J end by 0 bases, with 10 bases between. Germline CDR1 LGHDT, CDR2 YNNKEL (reference sequence). The CDR3, as DNA: TGTGCCAGCAGCCAAACGGCAGGTTTGAACACTGAAGCTTTCTTT. Its translation is CASSQTAGLNTEAFF.

Of note for this clonotype: A single base separates this from a much larger clone, so it may be a read error. This CDR3 reads CSATRLAGGNYNEQYF. Here the CDR3 DNA reads TGCAGTGCTACCCGACTAGCGGGGGGGAATTACAATGAGCAGTACTTC. V gene TRBV20-1 combines with J gene TRBJ2-7, with 14 bases fitting TRBD2. Germline CDR1 is DFQATT and CDR2 is SNEGSKA (reference sequence). The CDR3 is 16 residues long. V was clipped by 4 bases and J by 7 bases; unmatched bases: 12.

This chain uses TRBV5-1 with TRBJ2-1; TRBD2 agrees at 14 bases. CDR1 and CDR2 from the germline V gene are SGHRS and YFSETQ. The CDR3 extends over 15 amino acids. After removal of 3 bases from V and 8 bases from J, the junction contained 4 bases not matched to a gene. The CDR3 sequence is CASSSTSGGAHEQFF. CDR3 sequence (DNA): TGCGCCAGCAGCTCGACTAGCGGGGGGGCCCATGAGCAGTTCTTC.

Of note for this clonotype: A much larger clone differs by one base, so this may be a read error. The J gene is TRBJ1-1, the V gene TRBV7-2, with D perhaps matching TRBD1 (5 bases). Trimming removed 7 bases at V and 3 bases at J, with 12 bases between. CDR1 and CDR2 from the germline V gene are SGHTA and FQGNSA. The CDR3 is 13 amino acids. The CDR3 region has the DNA TGTGCCAGCAACGTAGACAGATACACTGAAGCTTTCTTT. Its translation: CASNVDRYTEAFF. The full variable domain, rest sourced from reference TRBV7-2 and TRBJ1-1, is GAGVSQSPSNKVTEKGKDVELRCDPISGHTALYWYRQSLGQGLEFLIYFQGNSAPDKSGLPSDRFSAERTGGSVSTLTIQRTQQEDSAVYLCASNVDRYTEAFFGQGTRLTVV.

There are a few counts of this clonotype. This chain joins TRBV2 and TRBJ2-5; 12 bases align to TRBD1. Germline V gene sequence: CDR1 SNHLY, CDR2 FYNNEI. The V and J ends lost 6 bases and 11 bases, in that order; junction bases with no gene match: 13. CDR3 size: 15 residues. CDR3: CASRGDRGLSHGQYF. The CDR3 region has the DNA TGTGCCAGCAGGGGGGACAGGGGGCTCTCCCACGGGCAGTACTTC.

This clonotype was observed a few times. The V and J genes are TRBV28 and TRBJ2-7, with TRBD1 matching 8 bases. Germline CDR1 is MDHEN and CDR2 is SYDVKM. The CDR3 loop spans 15 amino acids. After removal of 6 bases from V and 0 bases from J, the junction contained 7 bases not matched to a gene. CDR3 sequence: CASSEGQGGSYEQYF. The CDR3 bases are TGTGCCAGCAGCGAAGGACAGGGTGGCTCCTACGAGCAGTACTTC.

To note about this clonotype: A read error may explain this, as a much larger clone is one base away. The chain couples TRBV4-1 to TRBJ1-2; 8 bases match TRBD1. The CDR3 sequence is 16 residues long. The germline CDR1 and CDR2 sequences are MGHRA and YSYEKL. V dropped 1 base and J dropped 5; count of bases not matched to a gene: 9. CDR3 sequence reads: CASSQGGTGDPYGYTF. CDR3 coding DNA: TGCGCCAGCAGCCAAGGTGGGACAGGCGACCCGTATGGCTACACCTTC.

The sample holds many counts of this clonotype. The V gene is TRBV2, the J gene TRBJ2-7, with 8 positions matching TRBD2. The length of the CDR3 is 13 residues. V shed 11 bases and J 3 bases; nucleotides not matched to a gene: 9. The germline CDR1 and CDR2 sequences are SNHLY and FYNNEI. The DNA of the CDR3 is TGTGCCTCCCTTCGGGGGGGCGGCTACGAGCAGTACTTC. Protein sequence: CASLRGGGYEQYF.

V gene TRBV27 combines with J gene TRBJ1-4, with D unresolved. V was cut by 5 bases and J by 8 bases, with 12 bases left in between. From germline, CDR1 is MNHEY and CDR2 SMNVEV (reference sequence). CDR3 length equals 13 residues. CDR3 DNA: TGTGCCAGCAGTGGATCCTCGCGGGAAAAACTGTTTTTT. It specifies CASSGSSREKLFF.

This clonotype came up many times. The genes are TRBV7-2 and TRBJ2-7, with TRBD1 identical over 7 bases. Germline CDR1 reads SGHTA; CDR2 reads FQGNSA. This CDR3 spans 14 amino acids. Germline trimming cut 5 bases from V and 0 bases from J; bases unmatched to any gene: 4. The chain's CDR3 is CASSADRFSYEQYF. The CDR3 nucleotides read TGTGCCAGCAGCGCGGACAGGTTCTCCTACGAGCAGTACTTC.